Each of the 4 T cell receptor beta chains below was sequenced from the same sample in a study of T cells in Graves' hyperthyroidism and ophthalmopathy. Amplification yielded TCR beta CDR3 regions, with RNA transcripts as the source. TCR CDR3 regions were first amplified by RT-PCR with HTBI primers. TCRdb analysed the multiplex PCR reads with MiXCR anew, one entry per CDR3 protein. This table holds about 480,000 distinct CDR3 sequences, around a quarter found once. The sequenced sample consisted of blood. The receptors derive from a woman aged 25 to 45 with Graves' ophthalmopathy.

CDR3 in DNA: TGTGCCAGCAGCTCATGGGGGGAACCCGATTGGACCCAGTACTTC. It yields the protein CASSSWGEPDWTQYF. This sequence joins TRBV7-8 and TRBJ2-5; D perhaps matches TRBD2 (6 bases). The V and J ends lost 4 bases and 7 bases respectively, with 19 bases between them. Germline loops: CDR1 SGHVS, CDR2 FQNEAQ. The CDR3 totals 15 residues.

The CDR3 is CATSDRGPVETQYF. The CDR3 DNA follows: TGTGCCACCAGTGACAGGGGGCCTGTAGAGACCCAGTACTTC. The chain combines TRBV24-1 with TRBJ2-5; 8 bases map to TRBD1. Germline lookup yields CDR1 KGHDR and CDR2 SFDVKD. CDR3 length: 14 residues. Germline trimming cut 4 bases from V and 4 bases from J; bases unmatched to any gene: 4.

This clonotype was recorded at least ten times. Here the CDR3 reads CASSPWPREETQYF. In DNA, the CDR3 is TGTGCCAGTAGCCCCTGGCCCCGGGAGGAGACCCAGTACTTC. The rearrangement links TRBV19 to TRBJ2-5; weak D call: TRBD2 (6 bases). The ends were cut back, 6 bases at V and 5 bases at J, with 16 bases in the middle. The CDR3 length is 14 residues. CDR1 and CDR2 (germline): LNHDA, SQIVND (reference sequence).

The CDR3: CASSLVTSGLYEQYF. The CDR3 DNA follows: TGTGCCAGCAGCTTAGTAACCAGCGGGCTTTACGAGCAGTACTTC. This rearrangement joins TRBV7-2 to TRBJ2-7; a possible D gene is TRBD2 (6 bases). Looked up from germline, CDR1 is SGHTA and CDR2 is FQGNSA. CDR3 length: 15 residues. The V and J ends lost 1 base and 4 bases respectively, with 14 bases between them.